This section outlines one T cell receptor (beta chain) sequence together with its context. Its target is not known. The CDR3 consists of 17 residues. J was trimmed by 1 base and V by 3 bases; bases with no gene match: 6. The germline CDR1 and CDR2 sequences are SNHLY and FYNNEI. Over several immunoSEQ plates, each subset's genomic DNA was distributed in even portions. Study processing details: ImmunoSEQ output held junction-only sequences without quality scores, so filtering differed. TCRdb's copy holds only in-frame clones and misses some; the assay was immunoSEQ multiplex PCR. V and J calls and clone size are given by that table; D and trimming were obtained from the DNA. The sample holds some 980,000 clones, 70% to 85% seen once. CD45RA-negative memory and CD45RA+ naive subsets were split from the CD4+ cells. These data originate in a study of shared clonotypes between healthy human individuals. Regarding the study as a whole: Rarefaction showed that sequencing of sorted subsets was incomplete (despite large depth).

This sequence joins TRBV2 and TRBJ2-5; TRBD2 agrees at 12 bases. This TCR was sampled from a man between 18 and 35 years old in good health. The sequenced sample was memory CD4+ T cells sorted from blood. Subset specified: CD45RA-negative fraction. This chain's CDR3 is CASSDGTSGPVQETQYF. The CDR3, as DNA: TGTGCCAGCAGTGACGGGACTAGCGGGCCTGTCCAAGAGACCCAGTACTTC.